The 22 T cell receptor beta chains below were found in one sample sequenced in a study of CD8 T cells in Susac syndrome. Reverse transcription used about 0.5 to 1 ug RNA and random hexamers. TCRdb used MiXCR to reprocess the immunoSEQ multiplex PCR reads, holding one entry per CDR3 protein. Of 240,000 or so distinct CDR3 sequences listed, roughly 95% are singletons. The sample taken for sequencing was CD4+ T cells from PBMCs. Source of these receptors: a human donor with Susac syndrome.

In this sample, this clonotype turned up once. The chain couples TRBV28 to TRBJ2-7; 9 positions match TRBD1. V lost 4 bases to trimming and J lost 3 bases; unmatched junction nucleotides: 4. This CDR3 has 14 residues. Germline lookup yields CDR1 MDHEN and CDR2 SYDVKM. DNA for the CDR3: TGTGCCAGCAGTTCACAGGGGGCCCGCTACGAGCAGTACTTC. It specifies CASSSQGARYEQYF.

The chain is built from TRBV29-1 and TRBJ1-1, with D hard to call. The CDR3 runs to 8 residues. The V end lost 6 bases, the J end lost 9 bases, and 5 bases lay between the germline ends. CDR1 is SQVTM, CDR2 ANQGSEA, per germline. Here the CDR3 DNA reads TGCAGCGTCGGAAAAGCTTTCTTT. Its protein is CSVGKAFF.

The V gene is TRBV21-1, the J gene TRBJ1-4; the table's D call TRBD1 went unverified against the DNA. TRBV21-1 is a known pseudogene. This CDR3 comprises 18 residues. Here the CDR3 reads CASSKGVPGQGSDEKLFF. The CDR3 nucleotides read TGTGCCAGCAGCAAAGGAGTCCCGGGACAGGGATCGGATGAAAAACTGTTTTTT.

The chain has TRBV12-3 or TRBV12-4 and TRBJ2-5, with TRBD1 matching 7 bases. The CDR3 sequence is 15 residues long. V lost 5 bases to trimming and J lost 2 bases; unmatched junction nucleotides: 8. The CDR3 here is CASSRQGSGQETQYF. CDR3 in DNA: TGTGCCAGCAGTCGACAGGGCTCAGGACAAGAGACCCAGTACTTC.

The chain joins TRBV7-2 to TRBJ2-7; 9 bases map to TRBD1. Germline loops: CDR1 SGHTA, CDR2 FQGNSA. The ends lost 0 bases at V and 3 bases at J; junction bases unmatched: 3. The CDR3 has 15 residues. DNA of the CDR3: TGTGCCAGCAGCTTAGCGGACAGGGGAGGCTACGAGCAGTACTTC. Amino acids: CASSLADRGGYEQYF. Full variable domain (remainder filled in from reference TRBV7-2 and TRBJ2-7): GAGVSQSPSNKVTEKGKDVELRCDPISGHTALYWYRQSLGQGLEFLIYFQGNSAPDKSGLPSDRFSAERTGGSVSTLTIQRTQQEDSAVYLCASSLADRGGYEQYFGPGTRLTVT.

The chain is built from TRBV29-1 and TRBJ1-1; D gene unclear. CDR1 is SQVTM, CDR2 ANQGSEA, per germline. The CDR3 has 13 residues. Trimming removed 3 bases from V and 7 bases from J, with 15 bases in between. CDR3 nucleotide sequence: TGCAGCGTTGATGCTCAGGCGTCCTTTGAAGCTTTCTTT. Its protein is CSVDAQASFEAFF.

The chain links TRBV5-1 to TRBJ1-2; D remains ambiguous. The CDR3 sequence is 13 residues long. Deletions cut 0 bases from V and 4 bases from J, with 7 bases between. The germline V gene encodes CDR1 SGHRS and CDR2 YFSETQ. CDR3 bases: TGCGCCAGCAGCTTGGATCAGATCTATGGCTACACCTTC. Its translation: CASSLDQIYGYTF.

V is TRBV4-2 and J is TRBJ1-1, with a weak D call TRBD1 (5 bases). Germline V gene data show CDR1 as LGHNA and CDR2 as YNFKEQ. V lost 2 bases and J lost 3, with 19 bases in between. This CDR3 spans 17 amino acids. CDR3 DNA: TGTGCCAGCAGCCAACCCCAGGGTACCGGTGTGGACACTGAAGCTTTCTTT. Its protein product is CASSQPQGTGVDTEAFF.

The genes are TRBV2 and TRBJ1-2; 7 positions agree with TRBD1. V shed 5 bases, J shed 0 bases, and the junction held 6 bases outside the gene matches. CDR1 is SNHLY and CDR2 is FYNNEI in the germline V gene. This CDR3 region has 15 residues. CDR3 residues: CASSPTGPTNYGYTF. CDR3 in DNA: TGTGCCAGCAGTCCGACAGGGCCAACTAACTATGGCTACACCTTC.

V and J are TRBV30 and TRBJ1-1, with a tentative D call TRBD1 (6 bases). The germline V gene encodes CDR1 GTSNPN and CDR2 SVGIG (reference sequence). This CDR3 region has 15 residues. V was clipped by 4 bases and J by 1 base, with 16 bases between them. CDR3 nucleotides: TGTGCCTGGAAGGGGACACGCCTGGAGAACACTGAAGCTTTCTTT. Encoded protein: CAWKGTRLENTEAFF.

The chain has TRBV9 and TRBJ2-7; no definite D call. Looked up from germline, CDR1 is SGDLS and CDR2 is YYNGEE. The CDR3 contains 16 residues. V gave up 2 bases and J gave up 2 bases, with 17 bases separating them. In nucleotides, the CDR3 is TGTGCCAGCAGCGTTGACGCTTCTAGGGTCCCCTACGAGCAGTACTTC. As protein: CASSVDASRVPYEQYF. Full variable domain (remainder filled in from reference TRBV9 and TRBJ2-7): DSGVTQTPKHLITATGQRVTLRCSPRSGDLSVYWYQQSLDQGLQFLIQYYNGEERAKGNILERFSAQQFPDLHSELNLSSLELGDSALYFCASSVDASRVPYEQYFGPGTRLTVT.

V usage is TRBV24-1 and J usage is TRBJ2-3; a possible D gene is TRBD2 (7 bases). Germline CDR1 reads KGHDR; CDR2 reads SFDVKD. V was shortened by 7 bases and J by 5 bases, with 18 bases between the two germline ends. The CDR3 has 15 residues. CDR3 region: CATRAGGGIIDTQYF. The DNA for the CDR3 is TGTGCCACCAGGGCCGGCGGGGGCATAATAGATACGCAGTATTTT.

CDR3 in amino acids: CASRSSPGQGSFEQYF. CDR3 nucleotide sequence: TGTGCCAGCAGAAGCAGTCCGGGACAGGGTAGTTTCGAGCAGTACTTC. This chain connects TRBV6-1 to TRBJ2-7, with 9 bases lining up with TRBD1. Germline CDR1 is MNHNS and CDR2 is SASEGT. The CDR3 is 16 amino acids. Germline trimming cut 6 bases from V and 6 bases from J; bases unmatched to any gene: 15.

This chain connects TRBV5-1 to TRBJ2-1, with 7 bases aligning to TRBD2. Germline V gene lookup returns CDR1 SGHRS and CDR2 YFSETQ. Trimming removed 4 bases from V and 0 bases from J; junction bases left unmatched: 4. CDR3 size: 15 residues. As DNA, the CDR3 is TGCGCCAGCAGCGCACTAGCGATCTCCTACAATGAGCAGTTCTTC. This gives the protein CASSALAISYNEQFF.

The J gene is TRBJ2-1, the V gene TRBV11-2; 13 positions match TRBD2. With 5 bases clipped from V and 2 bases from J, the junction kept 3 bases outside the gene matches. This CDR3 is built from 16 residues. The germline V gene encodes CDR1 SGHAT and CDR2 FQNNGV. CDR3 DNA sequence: TGTGCCAGCAGCCGGACTAGCGGGAGCCCCTACAATGAGCAGTTCTTC. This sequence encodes CASSRTSGSPYNEQFF.

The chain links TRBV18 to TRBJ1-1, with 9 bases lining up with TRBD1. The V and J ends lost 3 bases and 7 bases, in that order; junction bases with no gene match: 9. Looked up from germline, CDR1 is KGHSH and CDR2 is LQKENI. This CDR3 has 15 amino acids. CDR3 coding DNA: TGTGCCAGCTCACCGACCACAGGGGGCAGCATTGAAGCTTTCTTT. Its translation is CASSPTTGGSIEAFF.

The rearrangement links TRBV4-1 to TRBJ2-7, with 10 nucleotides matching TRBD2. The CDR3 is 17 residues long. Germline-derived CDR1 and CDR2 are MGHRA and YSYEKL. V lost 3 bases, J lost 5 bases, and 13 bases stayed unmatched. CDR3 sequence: CASSQIKRVAGGHEQYF. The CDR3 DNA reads TGCGCCAGCAGCCAGATAAAGCGGGTAGCGGGAGGCCACGAGCAGTACTTC.

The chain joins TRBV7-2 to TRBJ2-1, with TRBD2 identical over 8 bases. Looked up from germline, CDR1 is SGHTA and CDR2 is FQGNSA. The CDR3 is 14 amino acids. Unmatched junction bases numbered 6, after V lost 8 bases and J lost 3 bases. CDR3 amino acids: CASGLSGDYNEQFF. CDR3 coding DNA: TGTGCCAGCGGTCTTAGCGGGGACTACAATGAGCAGTTCTTC.

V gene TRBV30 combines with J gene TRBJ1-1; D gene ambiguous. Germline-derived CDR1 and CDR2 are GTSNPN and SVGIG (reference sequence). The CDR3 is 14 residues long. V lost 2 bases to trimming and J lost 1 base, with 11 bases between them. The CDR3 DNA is TGTGCCTGGAGTTTGGGCATGTCGAACACTGAAGCTTTCTTT. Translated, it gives CAWSLGMSNTEAFF.

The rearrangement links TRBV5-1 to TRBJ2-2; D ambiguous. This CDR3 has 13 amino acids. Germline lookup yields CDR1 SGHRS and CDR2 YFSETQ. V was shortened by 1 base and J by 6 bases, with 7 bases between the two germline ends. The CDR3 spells CASSLRVSGELFF. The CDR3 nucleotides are TGCGCCAGCAGCTTGCGTGTTTCCGGGGAGCTGTTTTTT.

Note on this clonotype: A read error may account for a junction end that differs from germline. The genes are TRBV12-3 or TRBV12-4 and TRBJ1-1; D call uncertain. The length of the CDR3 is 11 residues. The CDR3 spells CASSKDTDAFF. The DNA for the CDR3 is TGTGCCAGCAGCAAAGACACTGATGCTTTCTTT.

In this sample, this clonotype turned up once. CDR3 residues: CASSLLTVANTGELFF. In nucleotides, the CDR3 is TGCGCCAGCAGCCTCCTGACGGTGGCGAACACCGGGGAGCTGTTTTTT. J is TRBJ2-2 and V is TRBV5-1; D unresolved. Looked up from germline, CDR1 is SGHRS and CDR2 is YFSETQ. V dropped 4 bases and J dropped 0 bases, with 13 bases sitting between them. CDR3 length: 16 amino acids.